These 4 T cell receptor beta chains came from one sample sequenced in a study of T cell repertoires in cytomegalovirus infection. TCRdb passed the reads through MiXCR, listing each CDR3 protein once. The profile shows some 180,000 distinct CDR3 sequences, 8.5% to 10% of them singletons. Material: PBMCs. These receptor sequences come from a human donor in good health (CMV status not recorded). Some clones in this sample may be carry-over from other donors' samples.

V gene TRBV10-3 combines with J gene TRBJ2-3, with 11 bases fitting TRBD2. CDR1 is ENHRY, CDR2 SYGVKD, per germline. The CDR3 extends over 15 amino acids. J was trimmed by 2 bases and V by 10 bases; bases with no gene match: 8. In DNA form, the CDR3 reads TGTGCCACCACTAGCGGGGGCCGAAACACAGATACGCAGTATTTT. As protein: CATTSGGRNTDTQYF.

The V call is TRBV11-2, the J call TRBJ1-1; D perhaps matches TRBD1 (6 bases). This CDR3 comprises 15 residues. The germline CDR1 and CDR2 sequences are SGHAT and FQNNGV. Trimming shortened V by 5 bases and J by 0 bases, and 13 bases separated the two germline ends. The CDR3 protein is CASSVSDRLNTEAFF. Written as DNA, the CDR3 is TGTGCCAGCAGCGTATCCGACAGGCTGAACACTGAAGCTTTCTTT.

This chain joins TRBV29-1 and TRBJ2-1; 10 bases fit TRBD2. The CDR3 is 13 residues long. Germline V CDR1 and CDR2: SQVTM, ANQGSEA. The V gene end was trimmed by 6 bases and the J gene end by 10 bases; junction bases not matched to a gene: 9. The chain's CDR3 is CSVKAGGPVEQFF. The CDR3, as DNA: TGCAGCGTAAAAGCGGGAGGGCCTGTAGAGCAGTTCTTC.

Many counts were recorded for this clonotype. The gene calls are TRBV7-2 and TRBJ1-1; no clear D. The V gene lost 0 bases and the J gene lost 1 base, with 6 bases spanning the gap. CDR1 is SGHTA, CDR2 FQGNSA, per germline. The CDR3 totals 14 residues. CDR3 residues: CASSLASGNTEAFF. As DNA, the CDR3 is TGTGCCAGCAGCTTAGCTTCGGGGAACACTGAAGCTTTCTTT.